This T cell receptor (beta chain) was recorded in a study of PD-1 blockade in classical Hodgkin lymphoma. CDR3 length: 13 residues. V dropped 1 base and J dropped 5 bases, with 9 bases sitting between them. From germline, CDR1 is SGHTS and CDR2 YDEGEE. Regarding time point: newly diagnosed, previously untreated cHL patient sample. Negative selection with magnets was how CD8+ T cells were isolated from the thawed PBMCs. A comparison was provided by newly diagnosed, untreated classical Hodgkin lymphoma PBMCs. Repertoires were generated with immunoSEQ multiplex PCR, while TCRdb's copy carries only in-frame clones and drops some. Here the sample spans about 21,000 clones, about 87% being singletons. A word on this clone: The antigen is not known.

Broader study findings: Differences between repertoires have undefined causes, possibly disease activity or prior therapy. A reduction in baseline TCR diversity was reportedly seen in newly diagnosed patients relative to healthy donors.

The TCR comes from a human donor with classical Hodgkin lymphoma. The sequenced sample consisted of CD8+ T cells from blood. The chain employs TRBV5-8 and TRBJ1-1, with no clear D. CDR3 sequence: CASSLPRRTEAFF. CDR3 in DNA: TGTGCCAGCAGCTTGCCCAGGAGAACTGAAGCTTTCTTT.